Listed below are T cell receptor beta chains from one sample, sequenced in a study of blood T cells in healthy people across ages. TCRdb fed the 5' RACE reads into MiXCR, producing one record per CDR3 protein. The sample records approximately 800,000 distinct CDR3 sequences, roughly 56% being singletons. The material sequenced was blood. The origin of the receptors is a man aged 35 to 55 in good health. Each CDR3 is given with its conserved first and last residue. The D gene is left open where the match is weak. Size is omitted from some rows. Given values are once, few, many or a class for expanded clones.

TRBD1 TRBJ1-1 TRBV5-1 few TGCGCCAGCAGCTTGGCTGGACAGGGTGGAACTGAAGCTTTCTTT CASSLAGQGGTEAFF
NA TRBJ2-5 TRBV5-1 NA TGCGCCAGCAGATTGGGCAGGACGTACCAAGAGACCCAGTACTTC CASRLGRTYQETQYF
NA TRBJ2-5 TRBV11-2 once TGTGCCAGCAGCCGAAACCAGGGTAGCCAAGAGACCCAGTACTTC CASSRNQGSQETQYF
NA TRBJ1-2 TRBV5-1 NA TGCGCCAGCAGCGATCCGGGACTGCCTGGCTACACCTTC CASSDPGLPGYTF
NA TRBJ2-7 TRBV21-1 few TGTGCCAGCAGCAAAGGGGGCCGCTCCTACGAGCAGTACTTC CASSKGGRSYEQYF
TRBD2 TRBJ2-3 TRBV7-6 NA TGTGCCAGCAACTCAACCGGGGGACTATCCCCGAAGGCGCAGTATTTT CASNSTGGLSPKAQYF
NA TRBJ2-5 TRBV5-1 once TGCGCCAGCAGCTTGGCGATTGGGCAAGAGACCCAGTACTTC CASSLAIGQETQYF
TRBD2 TRBJ2-1 TRBV11-3 once TGTGCCAGCAGCTTTGGGGGACTAGCGGGAGGAGTCCATGAGCAGTTCTTC CASSFGGLAGGVHEQFF
TRBD1 TRBJ2-5 TRBV14 once TGTGTCAGCAGCCAAGCGGGACAGGGCCCCCGGGCCCAAGAGACCCAGTACTTC CVSSQAGQGPRAQETQYF
TRBD2 TRBJ2-1 TRBV6-5 NA TGTGCCAGCAGGGGGGGGGGAGAGGACTCCTACAATGAGCAGTTCTTC CASRGGGEDSYNEQFF
NA TRBJ2-7 TRBV20-1 NA TGCAGTGCCAAACCGACGGAGGCGAGGAACGAGCAGTACTTC CSAKPTEARNEQYF
NA TRBJ2-7 TRBV13 few TGTGCCAGCAGCCTCTTTAGGGGGAGGGACAGACCCTACGAGCAGTACTTC CASSLFRGRDRPYEQYF
TRBD2 TRBJ2-1 TRBV24-1 once TGTGCCACCAGTGATTCTAGCGGGAGAGGGGACAATGAGCAGTTCTTC CATSDSSGRGDNEQFF
NA TRBJ2-1 TRBV29-1 NA TGCAGCGCAAAGCCGGGGACCAATGAGCAGTTCTTC CSAKPGTNEQFF
NA TRBJ2-5 TRBV6-5 NA TGTGCCAGCATTTGGGCCGGACCTCTGTCGCAAGAGACCCAGTACTTC CASIWAGPLSQETQYF
NA TRBJ2-7 TRBV7-6 NA TGTGCCAGCAGCTTAGAGAGGGGGGAGGTAGCCTACGAGCAGTACTTC CASSLERGEVAYEQYF
NA TRBJ2-5 TRBV2 once TGTGCCAGCAGGAGGACGGGACAATCTCAAGAGACCCAGTACTTC CASRRTGQSQETQYF
NA TRBJ2-1 TRBV4-2 few TGTGCCAGCAGCCAAGAATACTCCGAGACTAGACAGGTTGATGAGCAGTTCTTC CASSQEYSETRQVDEQFF
NA TRBJ2-6 TRBV20-1 NA TGCAGTGCTAGTCAGGGAGTTGGGGCCAACGTCCTGACTTTC CSASQGVGANVLTF
NA TRBJ1-5 TRBV28 NA TGTGCCAGCAGTTTAGCCAGTTCCATCCAGCCCCAGCATTTT CASSLASSIQPQHF
NA TRBJ2-5 TRBV7-2 NA TGTGCCAGCAGCACCACCCCGGGGGAGGAAGAGACCCAGTACTTC CASSTTPGEEETQYF
NA TRBJ2-5 TRBV20-1 few TGCAGTGCTAGAGATTTCTCGCAGGGCCTACAGGAGTACTTC CSARDFSQGLQEYF
NA TRBJ2-3 TRBV7-2 few TGTGCCAGCAGCTTAGGGGGGGCGGTAGTGGGAACGCAGTATTTT CASSLGGAVVGTQYF
NA TRBJ2-5 TRBV7-9 NA TGTGCCAGCAGCGGACGGACAGCCGCGGAGACCCAGTACTTC CASSGRTAAETQYF
TRBD1 TRBJ2-7 TRBV20-1 NA TGCAGTGCCAATTCGGGACAGGAGATCGCGGTGGGGGAGCAGTACTTC CSANSGQEIAVGEQYF
NA TRBJ2-5 TRBV18 NA TGTGCCAGCTCACCAAGTTCCGAGACCCAGTACTTC CASSPSSETQYF
NA TRBJ2-7 TRBV27 NA TGTGCCAGCAGTTTAGGTCAGGTGTCCTACGAGCAGTACTTC CASSLGQVSYEQYF
NA TRBJ2-5 TRBV13 few TGTGCCAGCAGCTCCTCAAACCCGGGGACCCAGTACTTC CASSSSNPGTQYF
NA TRBJ2-1 TRBV9 few TGTGCCAGCAGCCGAGCCGGGATATCCTACAATGAGCAGTTCTTC CASSRAGISYNEQFF
NA TRBJ1-6 TRBV12-3/TRBV12-4 NA TGTGCCAGCACTTTTATTGTGACAGACAGAACTAATTCACCCCTCCACTTT CASTFIVTDRTNSPLHF
TRBD1 TRBJ2-1 TRBV5-1 NA TGCGCCAGCAGCAGGGACAGGGGGAGCTCCTACAATGAGCAGTTCTTC CASSRDRGSSYNEQFF
NA TRBJ2-3 TRBV5-1 NA TGCGCCAGCAGCCCTCAAGGACCGATAGGGACAGATACGCAGTATTTT CASSPQGPIGTDTQYF
TRBD2 TRBJ2-5 TRBV27 NA TGTGCCAGCAGTTTAGTCGCGGGGGGTTTAGAGACCCAGTACTTC CASSLVAGGLETQYF
TRBD2 TRBJ2-3 TRBV6-2/TRBV6-3 NA TGTGCCAGCAGACTAGCGGGGGCCAGCACAGATACGCAGTATTTT CASRLAGASTDTQYF
NA TRBJ2-1 TRBV20-1 few TGCAGTGCTAGAGATCAAATTGAGCAGTTCTTC CSARDQIEQFF
TRBD1 TRBJ2-1 TRBV29-1 NA TGCAGCGGGGGGGACAGGGGCGTGGAGACCCAGTTCTTC CSGGDRGVETQFF
NA TRBJ1-5 TRBV28 NA TGTGCCAGCAGTCCCGGGAAATATAGCAATCAGCCCCAGCATTTT CASSPGKYSNQPQHF
NA TRBJ2-7 TRBV4-3 NA TGCGCCAGCAGCCAAGGGGTGACAGGAGGTTACGAGCAGTACTTC CASSQGVTGGYEQYF
NA TRBJ2-5 TRBV15 NA TGTACCACCAGCAGAGAGTACCAAGAGACCCAGTACTTC CTTSREYQETQYF
NA TRBJ2-1 TRBV29-1 NA TGCAGCGCCAAAGGATCAAGCTCCTACAATGAGCAGTTCTTC CSAKGSSSYNEQFF
NA TRBJ2-5 TRBV29-1 few TGCAGCGTTAGAAGGGACGGACAGGAGACCCAGTACTTC CSVRRDGQETQYF
TRBD2 TRBJ2-7 TRBV5-1 NA TGCGCCAGCAGCTTGGCAGTGACTAGCGGGACCGAGCAGTACTTC CASSLAVTSGTEQYF
TRBD1 TRBJ2-3 TRBV12-3/TRBV12-4 NA TGTGCCAGCAGTTTAGAACAGGGGTACACAGATACGCAGTATTTT CASSLEQGYTDTQYF
TRBD1 TRBJ2-7 TRBV5-1 many TGCGCCAGCAGCCTGGGGGACAGGTCCTACGAGCAGTACTTC CASSLGDRSYEQYF
NA TRBJ1-2 TRBV30 NA TGTGCCTGGAGTACCCAGACGGTGCGAGCGAACTATGGCTACACCTTC CAWSTQTVRANYGYTF
NA TRBJ2-1 TRBV7-6 NA TGTGCCAGCAGTATGGGGGCGAGCTCCTACAATGAGCAGTTCTTC CASSMGASSYNEQFF
TRBD1 TRBJ2-7 TRBV7-9 few TGTGCCAGCAGCTTTTCTGGACAGGGGTTCGAGCAGTACTTC CASSFSGQGFEQYF
NA TRBJ2-5 TRBV12-3/TRBV12-4 NA TGTGCCAGCAGTGGGGACCGGGATTATTTAACCCAGTACTTC CASSGDRDYLTQYF